This T cell receptor beta chain is from a study of tumor-infiltrating lymphocytes in glioblastoma multiforme. The CDR3 length is 17 residues. TCR beta libraries were built from RNA through three nested multiplex PCR rounds using modified ARM-PCR. These TCRB libraries lack any described unique molecular identifiers. TCRdb re-called the multiplex PCR reads through MiXCR, storing one row per CDR3 protein. The sample carries about 32,000 distinct CDR3 sequences, 60% to 75% recorded once. Broader study findings: Functional subtype sorting of these T cells was not performed.

This clonotype was found many times. Its antigen is as yet unknown. The source material was brain tumor tissue. V usage is TRBV21-1 and J usage is TRBJ1-3; TRBD1 is the table's D call, not checked against the DNA. TRBV21-1 is a pseudogene locus. The TCR sequence derives from a male donor with glioblastoma. CDR3 bases: TGTGCCAGCAGGAGACATGACAGGGGGCTTTTTGGAAACACCATATATTTT. Its protein product is CASRRHDRGLFGNTIYF.